Listed here are 24 T cell receptor beta chains from one sample, sequenced in a study of regulatory T cells in long-lasting Graves disease. PBMC RNA served as the TCR library source. TCRdb used MiXCR to reprocess the reads, holding one entry per CDR3 protein. The sample lists about 870 distinct CDR3 sequences, about 58% occurring once. This specimen was peripheral blood mononuclear cells (PBMCs), taken with antithyroid drug treatment, in newly diagnosed or persistent Graves disease (not recorded which). The receptors were sampled from a female donor with Graves disease.

This chain links TRBV20-1 with TRBJ1-6; TRBD1 matches at 7 bases. This CDR3 region has 14 residues. J gave up 7 bases and V 6 bases, and 9 bases lay outside the gene matches. The germline gives CDR1 DFQATT, CDR2 SNEGSKA (reference sequence). The CDR3 protein is CSARGEMGNSPLHF. The CDR3 region has the DNA TGCAGTGCCAGGGGGGAAATGGGAAATTCACCCCTCCACTTT.

This clonotype was counted a few times. V is TRBV28 and J is TRBJ1-4; no definite D call. Trimming took 3 bases from V and 2 from J, leaving 7 bases between them. The CDR3 contains 14 residues. Germline lookup yields CDR1 MDHEN and CDR2 SYDVKM. The CDR3 DNA follows: TGTGCCAGCAGTTTGGCGGGGACTAATGAAAAACTGTTTTTT. Its protein product is CASSLAGTNEKLFF.

J is TRBJ2-6 and V is TRBV18, with 11 bases identical to TRBD1. The CDR3 loop spans 16 amino acids. CDR1 and CDR2 from the germline V gene are KGHSH and LQKENI. The V gene end was trimmed by 8 bases and the J gene end by 4 bases; junction bases not matched to a gene: 7. CDR3 DNA sequence: TGTGCCAGCCAAGGACAGGGGGCGCCCGGGGCCAACGTCCTGACTTTC. Its protein is CASQGQGAPGANVLTF.

V usage is TRBV28 and J usage is TRBJ2-5; TRBD2 matches 10 bases. The J segment lost 2 bases and the V segment lost 5 bases, leaving 5 bases of the junction unmatched. Germline assignment: CDR1 MDHEN and CDR2 SYDVKM. CDR3 length equals 15 residues. CDR3 bases: TGTGCCAGCAGTCCGACTAGCGGGCCTCAAGAGACCCAGTACTTC. Translated: CASSPTSGPQETQYF.

The chain combines TRBV4-3 with TRBJ1-1, with D possibly matching TRBD1 (6 bases). With 3 bases removed from V and 1 base from J, the gap between germline ends came to 9 bases. This CDR3 comprises 14 residues. Germline lookup yields CDR1 LGHNA and CDR2 YSLEER. The CDR3 sequence: CASSQGAGNTEAFF. Here the CDR3 DNA reads TGCGCCAGCAGCCAGGGGGCAGGGAACACTGAAGCTTTCTTT.

V usage is TRBV30 and J usage is TRBJ2-7; D is undetermined. The CDR3 length is 10 residues. Trimming cost V 6 bases and J 5 bases, with 8 bases left between them. CDR1 and CDR2 (germline): GTSNPN, SVGIG (reference sequence). CDR3 nucleotides: TGTGCCTGCAATTATGACGAGCAGTACTTC. It translates to CACNYDEQYF.

This clonotype has only a few counts. This chain joins TRBV28 and TRBJ2-4; a possible D gene is TRBD1 (6 bases). CDR3 length equals 17 residues. CDR1 is MDHEN, CDR2 SYDVKM, per germline. Deletions cut 1 base from V and 1 base from J, with 14 bases between. The DNA of the CDR3 is TGTGCCAGCAGTTTATCGGCGGCCAGGGGTGCCAAAAACATTCAGTACTTC. Its protein is CASSLSAARGAKNIQYF.

The genes are TRBV5-5 and TRBJ2-1; D tentatively reads TRBD1 or TRBD2 (6 bases each). The germline V gene has CDR1 SGHKS and CDR2 YYEKEE (reference sequence). The CDR3 covers 14 residues. V was cut by 1 base and J by 5 bases, with 10 bases left in between. The CDR3 sequence: CASSLWGANNEQFF. DNA for the CDR3: TGTGCCAGCAGCTTGTGGGGGGCGAACAATGAGCAGTTCTTC.

This clonotype was observed once. The chain links TRBV29-1 to TRBJ2-1; 10 nucleotides align to TRBD2. This CDR3 is 14 amino acids long. The V gene end was trimmed by 6 bases and the J gene end by 5 bases; junction bases not matched to a gene: 7. Germline-derived CDR1 and CDR2 are SQVTM and ANQGSEA. CDR3 in amino acids: CSVESSGRNNEQFF. DNA of the CDR3: TGCAGCGTCGAATCTAGCGGGAGAAACAATGAGCAGTTCTTC.

The chain couples TRBV4-1 to TRBJ1-1; D may be TRBD1 (5 bases). V was clipped by 1 base and J by 0 bases, with 12 bases between them. Germline CDR1 reads MGHRA; CDR2 reads YSYEKL. The CDR3 consists of 16 residues. In nucleotides, the CDR3 is TGCGCCAGCAGCCAAGCCGGGGGGAACATGAACACTGAAGCTTTCTTT. This encodes CASSQAGGNMNTEAFF.

This clonotype was observed a few times. The chain uses TRBV5-1 and TRBJ2-5; D is possibly TRBD2 (6 bases). Germline V gene data show CDR1 as SGHRS and CDR2 as YFSETQ. The CDR3 contains 14 residues. Trimming cost V 1 base and J 5 bases, with 12 bases left between them. CDR3 DNA: TGCGCCAGCAGCTTGATTCAGGGAGGTGAGACCCAGTACTTC. Residues: CASSLIQGGETQYF. The full variable domain, rest sourced from reference TRBV5-1 and TRBJ2-5, is KAGVTQTPRYLIKTRGQQVTLSCSPISGHRSVSWYQQTPGQGLQFLFEYFSETQRNKGNFPGRFSGRQFSNSRSEMNVSTLELGDSALYLCASSLIQGGETQYFGPGTRLLVL.

This clonotype was observed a handful of times. The rearrangement links TRBV2 to TRBJ2-2; 9 bases are a match to TRBD2. After removal of 5 bases from V and 6 bases from J, the junction contained 7 bases not matched to a gene. CDR1 and CDR2 (germline): SNHLY, FYNNEI. The CDR3 is 15 residues long. The CDR3 DNA follows: TGTGCCAGCAGTCCGACTAGCGGAGCTGCCGGGGAGCTGTTTTTT. It is translated as CASSPTSGAAGELFF. Looking up the rest from reference TRBV2 and TRBJ2-2 gives the full variable domain: EPEVTQTPSHQVTQMGQEVILRCVPISNHLYFYWYRQILGQKVEFLVSFYNNEISEKSEIFDDQFSVERPDGSNFTLKIRSTKLEDSAMYFCASSPTSGAAGELFFGEGSRLTVL.

The V call is TRBV19, the J call TRBJ1-6; D is unclear. The CDR3 is 16 residues long. V was trimmed by 3 bases and J by 7 bases, leaving 16 bases between them. The V gene's germline CDR1 is LNHDA and CDR2 SQIVND (reference sequence). CDR3 amino acids: CASSIGPGSGNSPLHF. The CDR3 DNA sequence: TGTGCCAGTAGTATTGGACCCGGGAGTGGGAATTCACCCCTCCACTTT.

This clonotype showed up just a few times. V is TRBV5-1 and J is TRBJ1-1; D is perhaps TRBD1 (5 bases). The V gene lost 4 bases and the J gene lost 3 bases, with 16 bases spanning the gap. The germline V gene has CDR1 SGHRS and CDR2 YFSETQ. The CDR3 is 15 amino acids. This CDR3 is CASSGTTLGDTEAFF. The CDR3 DNA sequence: TGCGCCAGCAGCGGGACGACCCTCGGGGACACTGAAGCTTTCTTT.

The CDR3 sequence: CASSPGASGGQETQYF. CDR3 DNA: TGTGCCAGCAGCCCAGGGGCTAGCGGGGGCCAAGAGACCCAGTACTTC. The chain uses TRBV4-2 and TRBJ2-5; 10 bases line up with TRBD2. The CDR3 consists of 16 residues. Per the germline V gene, CDR1 is LGHNA and CDR2 is YNFKEQ. The junction had 6 bases not matched to a gene; V was cut back by 4 bases and J by 1 base.

The chain joins TRBV25-1 to TRBJ2-7; 7 bases match TRBD1. The germline gives CDR1 MGHDK, CDR2 SYGVNS. CDR3 length equals 14 residues. V lost 1 base and J lost 0; bases outside the gene matches: 0. For the CDR3, the DNA is TGTGCCAGCAGTGAATGGGACAGCTCCTACGAGCAGTACTTC. Its protein product is CASSEWDSSYEQYF.

The gene calls are TRBV19 and TRBJ2-7; the D is unclear. Trimming took off 4 bases at V and 5 bases at J, with 15 bases between the two ends. This CDR3 spans 14 amino acids. Germline values: CDR1 LNHDA, CDR2 SQIVND (reference sequence). CDR3 nucleotides: TGTGCCAGTAGTAGGAACATCCAATCCGACGAGCAGTACTTC. The encoded protein is CASSRNIQSDEQYF.

Comments on this clonotype: Since the CDR3 does not end with the conserved phenylalanine or tryptophan, this likely comes from a read error. This chain connects TRBV6-5 to TRBJ2-2, with D uncertain. The V gene lost 2 bases and the J gene lost 1 base, with 2 bases spanning the gap. There are 13 residues in the CDR3. Germline CDR1 is MNHEY and CDR2 is SVGAGI. DNA for the CDR3: TGTGCCAGCAGTTACGAGAACACCGGGGAGCTGTTTTGT. Its protein product is CASSYENTGELFC.

This chain connects TRBV11-1 to TRBJ1-2; D gene unclear. Germline-derived CDR1 and CDR2 are SGHAT and FQDESV (reference sequence). Trimming removed 3 bases at V and 4 bases at J, with 12 bases between. The CDR3 has 14 amino acids. The CDR3 sequence: CASSFLKGAYGYTF. DNA of the CDR3: TGTGCCAGCAGCTTCTTGAAGGGTGCCTATGGCTACACCTTC. The full variable domain, completed using reference TRBV11-1 and TRBJ1-2, is EAEVAQSPRYKITEKSQAVAFWCDPISGHATLYWYRQILGQGPELLVQFQDESVVDDSQLPKDRFSAERLKGVDSTLKIQPAELGDSAMYLCASSFLKGAYGYTFGSGTRLTVV.

The CDR3 here is CSARYGSYNEQFF. The CDR3 DNA follows: TGCAGTGCTAGATACGGGTCTTACAATGAGCAGTTCTTC. This chain connects TRBV20-1 to TRBJ2-1; D not resolved. Per germline, CDR1 DFQATT and CDR2 SNEGSKA (reference sequence). This CDR3 is built from 13 residues. V gave up 2 bases and J gave up 4 bases, with 9 bases separating them.

The CDR3 nucleotides are TGCAGCGTTGAAGAACAGGGGGCGTGGGAGACCCAGTACTTC. It translates to CSVEEQGAWETQYF. The gene calls are TRBV29-1 and TRBJ2-5; 9 bases map to TRBD1. In germline, CDR1 is SQVTM, CDR2 ANQGSEA. V was clipped by 0 bases and J by 5 bases; unmatched bases: 4. The CDR3 consists of 14 residues.

The chain employs TRBV29-1 and TRBJ2-7, with no clear D. This CDR3 is 13 amino acids long. Germline lookup yields CDR1 SQVTM and CDR2 ANQGSEA. The ends were cut back, 5 bases at V and 0 bases at J, with 11 bases in the middle. The CDR3 protein is CSVFSRASYEQYF. The DNA for the CDR3 is TGCAGCGTTTTCTCCAGAGCCTCCTACGAGCAGTACTTC.

The chain joins TRBV20-1 to TRBJ2-7; tentative D call: TRBD1 (6 bases). Trimming cost V 1 base and J 4 bases, with 8 bases left between them. This CDR3 is built from 12 residues. Germline V lookup: CDR1 DFQATT, CDR2 SNEGSKA (reference sequence). For the CDR3, the DNA is TGCAGTGCTAGAGGGGGGACATACGAGCAGTACTTC. It specifies CSARGGTYEQYF.

This rearrangement joins TRBV7-3 to TRBJ2-7, with D possibly matching TRBD2 (6 bases). Trimming pared 4 bases from V and 5 bases from J, leaving 21 bases between. Germline CDR1 reads SGHTA; CDR2 reads FQGTGA. The CDR3 is 16 residues long. The CDR3 DNA reads as TGTGCCAGCAGCTCGGTGCGGGGCGGGGAGGTGGACGAGCAGTACTTC. It codes for CASSSVRGGEVDEQYF. Variable domain in full (rest from reference TRBV7-3 and TRBJ2-7): GAGVSQTPSNKVTEKGKYVELRCDPISGHTALYWYRQSLGQGPEFLIYFQGTGAADDSGLPNDRFFAVRPEGSVSTLKIQRTERGDSAVYLCASSSVRGGEVDEQYFGPGTRLTVT.